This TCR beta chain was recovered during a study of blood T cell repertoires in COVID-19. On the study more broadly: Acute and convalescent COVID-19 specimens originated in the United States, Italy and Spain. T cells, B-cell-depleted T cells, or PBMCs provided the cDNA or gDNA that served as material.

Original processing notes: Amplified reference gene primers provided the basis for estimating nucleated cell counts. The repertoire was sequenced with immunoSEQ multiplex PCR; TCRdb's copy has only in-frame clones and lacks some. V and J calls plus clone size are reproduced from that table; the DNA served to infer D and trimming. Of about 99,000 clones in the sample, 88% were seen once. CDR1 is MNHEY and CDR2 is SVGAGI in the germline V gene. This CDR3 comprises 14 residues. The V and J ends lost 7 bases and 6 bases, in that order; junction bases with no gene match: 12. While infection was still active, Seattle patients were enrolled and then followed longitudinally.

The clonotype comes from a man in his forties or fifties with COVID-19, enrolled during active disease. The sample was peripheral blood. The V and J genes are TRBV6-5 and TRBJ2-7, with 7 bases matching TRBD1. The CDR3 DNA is TGTGCCAGCACCGAATTCGACAGGGTAGGCGAGCAGTACTTC. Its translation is CASTEFDRVGEQYF.